This is a list of T cell receptor beta chains from one sample in a study of control samples from healthy donors and cancer patients. Sequencing was performed with immunoSEQ multiplex PCR; in TCRdb, only in-frame clones are kept and a portion is missing. The data hold 150,000 to 200,000 clones, with under 95% observed a single time. The source material was blood. These receptors originate from a woman aged 18-29 years in good health. The CDR3 runs from the conserved cysteine through the conserved F or W. D genes are given only for firm matches. For some rows the clone size is stated as once, few or many, or as a class when expanded; others skip it.

abundance	d_gene	v_gene	j_gene	CDR3nt	CDR3aa
few	NA	TRBV27	TRBJ1-5	TGTGCCAGCACCCTCGGCCCCAGTCAGCCCCAGCATTTT	CASTLGPSQPQHF
NA	NA	TRBV19	TRBJ1-5	TGTGCCAGTAGTGGGGCGAATAGCAATCAGCCCCAGCATTTT	CASSGANSNQPQHF
NA	NA	TRBV6-6	TRBJ1-2	TGTGCCACTTCCCGCCAGGTCGGCTACACCTTC	CATSRQVGYTF
NA	NA	TRBV10-3	TRBJ1-5	TGTGCCATCAGTGAGTCGAGGGGGGAGAATCAGCCCCAGCATTTT	CAISESRGENQPQHF
once	NA	TRBV5-5	TRBJ1-2	TGTGCCAGCAGCTTCATCGTTTCTGTTAACTATGGCTACACCTTC	CASSFIVSVNYGYTF
once	TRBD2	TRBV6-5	TRBJ2-3	TGTGCCAGCACCCCAGCGGGATCCGGGACAGATACGCAGTATTTT	CASTPAGSGTDTQYF
NA	TRBD1	TRBV19	TRBJ1-1	TGTGCCAGTAGATCGGACAGGGCGGGGGGATATAACACTGAAGCTTTCTTT	CASRSDRAGGYNTEAFF
NA	TRBD1	TRBV18	TRBJ2-1	TGTGCCAGCTCACCGGGACAGGGAATGGGTGGGCAGTTCTTC	CASSPGQGMGGQFF
NA	NA	TRBV21-1	TRBJ1-2	TGTGCCAGCAGTCAGACAGCCCGCTATGGCTACACCTTC	CASSQTARYGYTF
NA	NA	TRBV3-1/TRBV3-2	TRBJ1-2	TGTGCCAGCAGCCAAGTGGGGGTAGGCTACACCTTC	CASSQVGVGYTF
NA	NA	TRBV11-2	TRBJ1-1	TGTGCCAGCAGCTTCTTAGACACTGAAGCTTTCTTT	CASSFLDTEAFF
NA	NA	TRBV4-2	TRBJ1-4	TGTGCCAGCAGCCTCCCCATAACTGAGGGGTATGAAAAACTGTTTTTT	CASSLPITEGYEKLFF
NA	NA	TRBV5-5	TRBJ2-7	TGTGCCAGCAGCTTGGAACCCAACAGATACTACGAGCAGTACTTC	CASSLEPNRYYEQYF
NA	TRBD2	TRBV19	TRBJ2-1	TGTGCCAGTAGTTCTAACCGACAACTAGCGGGGAGGAATGAGCAGTTCTTC	CASSSNRQLAGRNEQFF
NA	TRBD2	TRBV14	TRBJ2-1	TGTGCCAGCAGCCAAGAAAGTCTAGCGGGAGGGCTGAGAAATGAGCAGTTCTTC	CASSQESLAGGLRNEQFF
NA	NA	TRBV5-1	TRBJ2-3	TGCGCCAGCAGCTTGTACCAGCGGTCTAGCACAGATACGCAGTATTTT	CASSLYQRSSTDTQYF
NA	NA	TRBV6-2/TRBV6-3	TRBJ1-1	TGTGCCAGCAGTATAGGGGTGGGGACTGAAGCTTTCTTT	CASSIGVGTEAFF
NA	NA	TRBV20-1	TRBJ1-3	TGCAGTGCTAGTCGGTCTGGAAACACCATATATTTT	CSASRSGNTIYF
NA	NA	TRBV7-2	TRBJ2-2	TGTGCCAGCAGCTTACCGGGCAGAGCCACCGGGGAGCTGTTTTTT	CASSLPGRATGELFF
NA	TRBD1	TRBV9	TRBJ1-2	TGTGCCAGCAGCGGTGACGCCGGGACAGGGAACTATGGCTACACCTTC	CASSGDAGTGNYGYTF
NA	NA	TRBV27	TRBJ2-7	TGTGCCAGCAGTTTAAACCTGCGAGTCTACGAGCAGTACTTC	CASSLNLRVYEQYF
NA	TRBD1	TRBV19	TRBJ2-7	TGTGCCAGCGGGTGGACAGGGACCGAGCAGTACTTC	CASGWTGTEQYF
NA	TRBD1	TRBV2	TRBJ2-2	TGTGCCAGCAGTCCGGACAGGGTCACCGGGGAGCTGTTTTTT	CASSPDRVTGELFF
NA	NA	TRBV5-6	TRBJ1-2	TGTGCCAGCAGCTTGGGGTCGGACTATGGCTACACCTTC	CASSLGSDYGYTF
NA	NA	TRBV28	TRBJ1-5	TGTGCCAGCAGCCGGGGTTCGAATCAGCCCCAGCATTTT	CASSRGSNQPQHF
few	NA	TRBV7-9	TRBJ2-7	TGTGCCAGCAGCTTAGTTATGGGAGAGCAGTACTTC	CASSLVMGEQYF
NA	NA	TRBV2	TRBJ1-5	TGTGCCAGCAGTGTTAGAAGGGAGCAGCCCCAGCATTTT	CASSVRREQPQHF
NA	NA	TRBV6-5	TRBJ1-3	TGTGCCAGCCGCGGCGGGGGGGCGGGAGGAAACACCATATATTTT	CASRGGGAGGNTIYF
NA	NA	TRBV28	TRBJ1-1	TGTGCCAGCAGTTGGACCAACACTGAAGCTTTCTTT	CASSWTNTEAFF
once	NA	TRBV7-8	TRBJ1-4	TGTGCCAGCAGCCCCCGTCCCCGGCTTGATAATGAAAAACTGTTTTTT	CASSPRPRLDNEKLFF
NA	NA	TRBV2	TRBJ1-1	TGTGCCATGGGGAGGGAGTCGAACACTGAAGCTTTCTTT	CAMGRESNTEAFF
NA	TRBD1	TRBV5-4	TRBJ1-2	TGTGCCAGCAGCGCTCCACAGGGGTCCGCCGATCTAGCTAACTATGGCTACACCTTC	CASSAPQGSADLANYGYTF
NA	TRBD2	TRBV2	TRBJ2-4	TGTGCCAGCAGGGGTGGACTAGCGGGAGGGAACATTCAGTACTTC	CASRGGLAGGNIQYF
NA	TRBD1	TRBV7-8	TRBJ1-1	TGTGCCAGCAGCTTAGACAGGGGAAACACTGAAGCTTTCTTT	CASSLDRGNTEAFF
NA	TRBD1	TRBV7-3	TRBJ1-2	TGTGCCAGCAGCTTAAGGGACAGAACTGGCTACACCTTC	CASSLRDRTGYTF
NA	TRBD2	TRBV3-1/TRBV3-2	TRBJ2-1	TGTGCCAGCAGCCCCGGGACTAGCGGGGCCAATGAGCAGTTCTTC	CASSPGTSGANEQFF
once	TRBD1	TRBV6-5	TRBJ1-2	TGTGCCAGCAGGAGCCGGGACAGGGGGTTTTATGGCTACACCTTC	CASRSRDRGFYGYTF
once	NA	TRBV6-5	TRBJ2-3	TGTGCCAGCAGTTTCGCGGGGAGAGATACGCAGTATTTT	CASSFAGRDTQYF
NA	NA	TRBV29-1	TRBJ2-7	TGCAGCGTTCAATCCCCCGTCGGGCCCTACGAGCAGTACTTC	CSVQSPVGPYEQYF